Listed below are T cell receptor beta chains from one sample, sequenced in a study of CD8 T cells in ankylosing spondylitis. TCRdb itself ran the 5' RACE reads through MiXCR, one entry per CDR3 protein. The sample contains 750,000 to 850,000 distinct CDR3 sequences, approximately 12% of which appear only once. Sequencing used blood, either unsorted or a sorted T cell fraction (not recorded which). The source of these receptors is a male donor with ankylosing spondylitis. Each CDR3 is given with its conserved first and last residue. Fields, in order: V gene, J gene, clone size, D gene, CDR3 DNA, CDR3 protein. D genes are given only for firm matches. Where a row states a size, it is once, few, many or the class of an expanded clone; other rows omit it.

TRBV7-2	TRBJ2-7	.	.	TGTGCCAGCAGCTTAGAGGTCTTTTTGGAGCAGTACTTC	CASSLEVFLEQYF
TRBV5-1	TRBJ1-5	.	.	TGCGCCAGCAGCCAGTCCGGCAATCAGCCCCAGCATTTT	CASSQSGNQPQHF
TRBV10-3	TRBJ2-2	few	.	TGTGCCATCAGTGGAGGGCCAACGAACACCGGGGAGCTGTTTTTT	CAISGGPTNTGELFF
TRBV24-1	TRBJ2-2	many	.	TGTGCCACCAGTGATTCCCCGGACCGGAACACCGGGGAGCTGTTTTTT	CATSDSPDRNTGELFF
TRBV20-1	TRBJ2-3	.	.	TGCAGTGCTAGAGTAGCCGGAGATACGCAGTATTTT	CSARVAGDTQYF
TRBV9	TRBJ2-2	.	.	TGTGCCAGCAGCGTAGGCGGGGGCCCCACCGGGGAGCTGTTTTTT	CASSVGGGPTGELFF
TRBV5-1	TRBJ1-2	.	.	TGCGCCAGCAGACTAACCGAGGGGGGGTACGGCTACACCTTC	CASRLTEGGYGYTF
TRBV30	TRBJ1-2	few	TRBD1	TGTGCCTGGCATAGGGACAGGGCAAAGGATATGTTTGGCTACACCTTC	CAWHRDRAKDMFGYTF
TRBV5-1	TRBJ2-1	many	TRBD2	TGCGCCAGCAGCTTTGGCGGGGGCTCCTACAATGAGCAGTTCTTC	CASSFGGGSYNEQFF
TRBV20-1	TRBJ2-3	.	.	TGCAGTGCTAGCTGGAGAACGGCGGATACGCAGTATTTT	CSASWRTADTQYF
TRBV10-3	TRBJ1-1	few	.	TGTGCCATCAGTTGGTCGACGGAGACTGAAGCTTTCTTT	CAISWSTETEAFF
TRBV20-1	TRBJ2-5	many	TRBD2	TGCAGTGCTCGCCAACTAGCGGGGGGGCAAGAGACCCAGTACTTC	CSARQLAGGQETQYF
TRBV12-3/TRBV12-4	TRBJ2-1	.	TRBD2	TGTGCCAGCGACCGGGGTAGCGGGATATCGGATGAGCAGTTCTTC	CASDRGSGISDEQFF
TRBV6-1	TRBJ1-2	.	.	TGTGCCACCACCCTCGGCTATGGCTACACCTTC	CATTLGYGYTF
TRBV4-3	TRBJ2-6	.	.	TGCGCCAGCAGCCCAGACAGGCCTTCTGGGGCCAACGTCCTGACTTTC	CASSPDRPSGANVLTF
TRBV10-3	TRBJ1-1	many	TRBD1	TGTGCCATCAACGGACAGGGGGTGGACACTGAAGCTTTCTTT	CAINGQGVDTEAFF
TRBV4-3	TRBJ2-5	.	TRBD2	TGCGCCAGCAGCCAAGGACTAGCGGGGGACTCAGTTAAAGAGACCCAGTACTTC	CASSQGLAGDSVKETQYF
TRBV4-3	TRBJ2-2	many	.	TGCGCCAGCAGCCTAAGGGGCCAACCGAACACCGGGGAGCTGTTTTTT	CASSLRGQPNTGELFF
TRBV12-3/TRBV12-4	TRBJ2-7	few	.	TGTGCCAGCAGTCCTCGGAGGATCGTCGACGAGCAGTACTTC	CASSPRRIVDEQYF
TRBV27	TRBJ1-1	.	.	TGTGCCAGCAGTTCGGTTCTCGCCACTGAAGCTTTCTTT	CASSSVLATEAFF
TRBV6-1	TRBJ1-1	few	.	TGTGCCAGCAGTGAACCAGGGGACACTGAAGCTTTCTTT	CASSEPGDTEAFF
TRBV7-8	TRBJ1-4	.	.	TGTGCCAGCAGCCCTAGGGGGGCAGGGGCGCGTGGAACTAATGAAAAACTGTTTTTT	CASSPRGAGARGTNEKLFF
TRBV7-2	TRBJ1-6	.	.	TGTGCCAGCAGCCCTAGTGTCGGGATACGGAATTCACCCCTCCACTTT	CASSPSVGIRNSPLHF
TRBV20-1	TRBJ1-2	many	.	TGCAGTGCTAGAGAAGGGGGATATGGCTACACCTTC	CSAREGGYGYTF
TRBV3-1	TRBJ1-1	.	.	TGTGCCAGCAGCCAAGGACAGCTTGAAGCTTTCTTT	CASSQGQLEAFF
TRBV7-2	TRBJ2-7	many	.	TGTGCCAGCAGCTCGGGACCGCTCTCCTACGAGCAGTACTTC	CASSSGPLSYEQYF
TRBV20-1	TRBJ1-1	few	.	TGCAGTGCTCCCCGGAAGATAGGGAACACTGAAGCTTTCTTT	CSAPRKIGNTEAFF
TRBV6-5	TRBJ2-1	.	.	TGTGCCAGCAGTTACTCGGGGGTAACCGCCAATGAGCAGTTCTTC	CASSYSGVTANEQFF
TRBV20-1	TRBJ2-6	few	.	TGCAGTGCTAGTCTCCGAGGAGTGACTGGGGCCAACGTCCTGACTTTC	CSASLRGVTGANVLTF
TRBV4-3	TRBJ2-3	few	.	TGCGCCAGCAGCCAAGATCGGGGGTCAGATACGCAGTATTTT	CASSQDRGSDTQYF
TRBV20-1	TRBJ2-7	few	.	TGCAGTGCTAGAGATCGACGGAATCCGCTAGAGCAGTACTTC	CSARDRRNPLEQYF
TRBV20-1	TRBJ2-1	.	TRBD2	TGCAGTGCACCCGGACTAGCGGGAGGCCGGAGCTCCTACAATGAGCAGTTCTTC	CSAPGLAGGRSSYNEQFF